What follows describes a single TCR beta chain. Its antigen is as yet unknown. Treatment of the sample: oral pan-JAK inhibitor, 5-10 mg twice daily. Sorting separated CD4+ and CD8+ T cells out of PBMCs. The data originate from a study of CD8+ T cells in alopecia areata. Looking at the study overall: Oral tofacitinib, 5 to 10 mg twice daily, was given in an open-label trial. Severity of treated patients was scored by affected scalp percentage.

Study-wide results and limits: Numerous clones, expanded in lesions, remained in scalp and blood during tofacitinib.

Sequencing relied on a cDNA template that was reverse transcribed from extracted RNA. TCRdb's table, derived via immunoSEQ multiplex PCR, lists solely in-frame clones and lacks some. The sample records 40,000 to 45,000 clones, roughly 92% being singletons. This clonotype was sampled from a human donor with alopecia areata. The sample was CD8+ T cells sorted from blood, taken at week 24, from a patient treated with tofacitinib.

The CDR3 here is CASSESGSLAEQYF. The CDR3 coding sequence is TGTGCCAGCAGTGAGTCTGGCTCTTTGGCCGAGCAGTACTTC. The chain recombines TRBV6-1 with TRBJ2-7; no firm D call. The CDR3 is 14 amino acids. The V and J ends lost 3 bases and 6 bases respectively, with 15 bases between them. Germline V CDR1 and CDR2: MNHNS, SASEGT.